This T cell receptor (beta chain) was sequenced for a study of shared clonotypes between healthy human individuals. Across the whole study: Researchers assigned three CD4 naive, three CD4 memory, two CD8 naive and one CD8 memory plate to each donor.

Germline V gene data show CDR1 as SGDLS and CDR2 as YYNGEE. The CDR3 runs 15 residues. V gave up 4 bases and J gave up 4 bases; unmatched junction bases: 3. Genomic DNA of each subset was evenly split across several immunoSEQ plates. Assay used: immunoSEQ multiplex PCR; TCRdb lists only in-frame clones, some missing. The sample lists a few hundred thousand clones; approximately 97% were seen once. This clone was seen only once. V is TRBV9 and J is TRBJ2-1, with TRBD2 matching 12 bases. This clonotype originated in a woman under 40 in good health. The specimen sequenced was naive CD4+ T cells sorted from blood. Subset noted: CD45RA+ positively selected. The CDR3 here is CASSRTSGDYNEQFF. In nucleotides, the CDR3 is TGTGCCAGCAGCAGGACTAGCGGGGATTACAATGAGCAGTTCTTC.